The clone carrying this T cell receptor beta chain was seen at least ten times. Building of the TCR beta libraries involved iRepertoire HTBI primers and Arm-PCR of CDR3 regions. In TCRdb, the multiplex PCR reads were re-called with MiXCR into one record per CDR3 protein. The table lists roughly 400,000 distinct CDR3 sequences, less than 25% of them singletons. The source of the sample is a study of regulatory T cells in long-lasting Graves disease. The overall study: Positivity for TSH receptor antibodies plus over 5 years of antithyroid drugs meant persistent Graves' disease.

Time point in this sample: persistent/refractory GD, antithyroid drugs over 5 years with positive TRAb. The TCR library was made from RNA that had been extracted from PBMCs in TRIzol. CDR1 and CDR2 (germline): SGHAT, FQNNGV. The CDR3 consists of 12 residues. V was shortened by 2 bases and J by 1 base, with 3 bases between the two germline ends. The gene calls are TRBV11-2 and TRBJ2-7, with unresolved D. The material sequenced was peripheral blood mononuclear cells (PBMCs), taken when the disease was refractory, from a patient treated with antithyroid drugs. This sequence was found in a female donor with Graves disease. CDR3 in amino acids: CASSLHSYEQYF. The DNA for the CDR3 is TGTGCCAGCAGCTTACATTCCTACGAGCAGTACTTC.